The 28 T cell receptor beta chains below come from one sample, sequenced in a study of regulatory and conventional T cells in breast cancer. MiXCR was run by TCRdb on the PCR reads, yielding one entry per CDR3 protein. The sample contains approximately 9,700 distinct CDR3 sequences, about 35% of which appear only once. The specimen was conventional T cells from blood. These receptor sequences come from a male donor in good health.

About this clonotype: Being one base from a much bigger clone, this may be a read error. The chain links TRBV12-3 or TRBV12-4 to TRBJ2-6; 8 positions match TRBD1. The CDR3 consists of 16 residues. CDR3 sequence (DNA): TGTGCCAGCAGTTTCGGACAGGGATCGGGGGCCAGCGTCCTGACTTTC. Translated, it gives CASSFGQGSGASVLTF.

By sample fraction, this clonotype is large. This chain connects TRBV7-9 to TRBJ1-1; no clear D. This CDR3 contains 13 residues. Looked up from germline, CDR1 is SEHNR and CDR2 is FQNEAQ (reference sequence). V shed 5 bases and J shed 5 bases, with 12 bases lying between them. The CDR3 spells CASSRGVGTEAFF. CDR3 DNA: TGTGCCAGCAGCCGGGGAGTAGGAACTGAAGCTTTCTTT.

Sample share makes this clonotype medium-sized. CDR3: CASTWDRGRSGYTF. Here the CDR3 DNA reads TGTGCCAGCACCTGGGACAGGGGGCGGAGTGGCTACACCTTC. V is TRBV6-1 and J is TRBJ1-2, with 12 bases fitting TRBD1. This CDR3 is built from 14 residues. Germline assignment: CDR1 MNHNS and CDR2 SASEGT. After removal of 7 bases from V and 7 bases from J, the junction contained 7 bases not matched to a gene.

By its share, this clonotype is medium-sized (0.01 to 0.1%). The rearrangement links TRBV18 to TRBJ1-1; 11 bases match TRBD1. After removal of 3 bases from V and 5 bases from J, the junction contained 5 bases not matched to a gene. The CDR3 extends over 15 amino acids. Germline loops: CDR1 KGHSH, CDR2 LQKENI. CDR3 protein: CASSPWTGGGTEAFF. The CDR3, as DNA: TGTGCCAGCTCACCCTGGACAGGGGGCGGAACTGAAGCTTTCTTT. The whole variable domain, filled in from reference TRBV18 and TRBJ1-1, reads NAGVMQNPRHLVRRRGQEARLRCSPMKGHSHVYWYRQLPEEGLKFMVYLQKENIIDESGMPKERFSAEFPKEGPSILRIQQVVRGDSAAYFCASSPWTGGGTEAFFGQGTRLTVV.

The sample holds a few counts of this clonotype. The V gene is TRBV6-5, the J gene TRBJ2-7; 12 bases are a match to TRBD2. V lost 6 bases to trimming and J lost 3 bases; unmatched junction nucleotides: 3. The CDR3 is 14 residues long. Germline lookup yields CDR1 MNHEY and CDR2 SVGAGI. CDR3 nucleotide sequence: TGTGCCAGCAGCCCGGGACTAGCGGGCTACGAGCAGTACTTC. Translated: CASSPGLAGYEQYF.

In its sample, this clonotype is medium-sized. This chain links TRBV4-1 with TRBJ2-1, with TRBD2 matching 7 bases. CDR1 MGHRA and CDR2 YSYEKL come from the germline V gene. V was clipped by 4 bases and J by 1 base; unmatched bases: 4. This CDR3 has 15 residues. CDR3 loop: CASSPGGMSYNEQFF. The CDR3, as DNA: TGCGCCAGCAGCCCCGGGGGGATGTCCTACAATGAGCAGTTCTTC.

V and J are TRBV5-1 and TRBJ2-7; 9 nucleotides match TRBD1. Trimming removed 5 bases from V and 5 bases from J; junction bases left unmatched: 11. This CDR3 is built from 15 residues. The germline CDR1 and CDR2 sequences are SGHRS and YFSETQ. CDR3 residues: CASRDPTGGIDEQYF. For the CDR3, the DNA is TGCGCCAGCAGGGACCCTACAGGGGGCATCGACGAGCAGTACTTC.

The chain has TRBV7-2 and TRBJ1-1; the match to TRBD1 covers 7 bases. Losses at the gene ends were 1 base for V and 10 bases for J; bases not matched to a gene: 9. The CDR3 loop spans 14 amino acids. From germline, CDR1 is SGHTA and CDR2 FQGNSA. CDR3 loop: CASSLGGDSGIAFF. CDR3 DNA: TGTGCCAGCAGCTTAGGAGGGGACAGTGGGATAGCTTTCTTT.

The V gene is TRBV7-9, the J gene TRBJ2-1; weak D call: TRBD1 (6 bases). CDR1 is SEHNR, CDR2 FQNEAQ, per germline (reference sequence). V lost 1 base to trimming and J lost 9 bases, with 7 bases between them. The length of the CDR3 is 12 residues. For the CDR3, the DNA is TGTGCCAGCAGCTTAGGCAGGGGTGAGCAGTTCTTC. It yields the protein CASSLGRGEQFF.

The CDR3 is CASSPPGGGETQYF. For the CDR3, the DNA is TGTGCCAGCAGTCCCCCGGGAGGCGGGGAGACCCAGTACTTC. The V gene is TRBV6-5, the J gene TRBJ2-5; TRBD2 matches at 7 bases. The CDR3 sequence is 14 residues long. The germline gives CDR1 MNHEY, CDR2 SVGAGI. V shed 5 bases and J 5 bases; nucleotides not matched to a gene: 8.

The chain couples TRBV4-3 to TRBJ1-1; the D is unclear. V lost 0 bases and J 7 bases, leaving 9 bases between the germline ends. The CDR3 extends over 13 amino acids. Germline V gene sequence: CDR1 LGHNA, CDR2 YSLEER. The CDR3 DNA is TGCGCCAGCAGCCAAGATTTAGGCAGTGAAGCTTTCTTT. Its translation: CASSQDLGSEAFF.

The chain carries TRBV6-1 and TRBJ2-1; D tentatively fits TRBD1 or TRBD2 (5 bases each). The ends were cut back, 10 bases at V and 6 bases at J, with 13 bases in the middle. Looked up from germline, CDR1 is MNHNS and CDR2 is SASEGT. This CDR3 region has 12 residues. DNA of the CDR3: TGTGCCACGATAACTAGGGGCAATGAGCAGTTCTTC. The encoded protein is CATITRGNEQFF.

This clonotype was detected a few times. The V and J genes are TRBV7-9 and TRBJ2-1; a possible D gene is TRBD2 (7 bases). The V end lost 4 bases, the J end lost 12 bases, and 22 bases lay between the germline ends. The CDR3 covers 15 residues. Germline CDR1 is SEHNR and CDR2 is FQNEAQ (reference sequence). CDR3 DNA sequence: TGTGCCAGCAGCTCCCCCGGCGGGGGCCCATTTGGGCAGTTCTTC. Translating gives CASSSPGGGPFGQFF.

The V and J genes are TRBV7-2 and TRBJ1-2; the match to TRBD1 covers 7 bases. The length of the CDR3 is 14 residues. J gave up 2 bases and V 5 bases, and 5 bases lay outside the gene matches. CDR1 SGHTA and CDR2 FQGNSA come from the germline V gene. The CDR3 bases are TGTGCCAGCAGCGCATCGACAGGGAACTATGGCTACACCTTC. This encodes CASSASTGNYGYTF.

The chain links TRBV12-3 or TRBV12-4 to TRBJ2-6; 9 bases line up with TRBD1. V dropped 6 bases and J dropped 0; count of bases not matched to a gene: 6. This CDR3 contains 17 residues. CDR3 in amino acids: CASRPGQGNSGANVLTF. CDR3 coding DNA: TGTGCCAGCAGACCGGGACAGGGAAACTCTGGGGCCAACGTCCTGACTTTC.

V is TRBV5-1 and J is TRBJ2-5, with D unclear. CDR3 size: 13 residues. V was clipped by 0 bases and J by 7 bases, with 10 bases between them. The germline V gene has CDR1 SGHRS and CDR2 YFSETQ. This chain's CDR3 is CASSLGSRWTQYF. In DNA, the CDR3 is TGCGCCAGCAGCTTGGGCTCGAGGTGGACCCAGTACTTC.

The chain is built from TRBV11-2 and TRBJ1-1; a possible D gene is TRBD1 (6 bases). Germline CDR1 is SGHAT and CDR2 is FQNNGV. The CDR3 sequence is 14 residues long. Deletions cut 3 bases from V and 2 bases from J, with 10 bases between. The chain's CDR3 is CASSLARGNTEAFF. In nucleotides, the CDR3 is TGTGCCAGCAGCTTGGCCAGGGGCAACACTGAAGCTTTCTTT.

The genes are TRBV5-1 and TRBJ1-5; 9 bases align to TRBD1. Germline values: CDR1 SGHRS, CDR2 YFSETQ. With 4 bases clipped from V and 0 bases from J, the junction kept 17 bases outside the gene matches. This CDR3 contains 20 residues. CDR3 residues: CASSQPMKGQGDDSNQPQHF. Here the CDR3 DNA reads TGCGCCAGCAGCCAACCAATGAAGGGACAGGGTGACGATAGCAATCAGCCCCAGCATTTT.

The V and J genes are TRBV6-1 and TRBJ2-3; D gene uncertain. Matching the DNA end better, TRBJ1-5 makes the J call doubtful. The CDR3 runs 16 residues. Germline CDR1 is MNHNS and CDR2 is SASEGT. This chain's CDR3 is CASRALTSPSTDTQHF. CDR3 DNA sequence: TGTGCCAGCAGAGCCTTAACGAGTCCTAGCACAGATACGCAGCATTTT.

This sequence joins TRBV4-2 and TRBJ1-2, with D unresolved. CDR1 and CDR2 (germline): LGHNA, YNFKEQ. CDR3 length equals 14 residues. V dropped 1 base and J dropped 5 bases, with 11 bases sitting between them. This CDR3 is CASSQGYSGYGYTF. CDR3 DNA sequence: TGTGCCAGCAGCCAAGGGTACAGCGGTTATGGCTACACCTTC.

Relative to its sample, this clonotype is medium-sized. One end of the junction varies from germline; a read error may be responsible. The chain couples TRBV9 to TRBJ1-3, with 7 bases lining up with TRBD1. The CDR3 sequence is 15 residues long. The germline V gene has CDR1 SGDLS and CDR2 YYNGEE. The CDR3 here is CASSPGQTIGNTTYF. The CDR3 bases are TGTGCCAGCAGCCCGGGACAGACGATTGGAAACACCACATATTTT.

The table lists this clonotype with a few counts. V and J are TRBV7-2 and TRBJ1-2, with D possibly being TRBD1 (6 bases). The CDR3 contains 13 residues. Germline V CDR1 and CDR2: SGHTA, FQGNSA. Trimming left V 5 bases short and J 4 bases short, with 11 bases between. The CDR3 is CASSRGGTYGYTF. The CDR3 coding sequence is TGTGCCAGCAGCCGAGGGGGGACCTATGGCTACACCTTC. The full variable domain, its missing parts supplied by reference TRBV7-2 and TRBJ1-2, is GAGVSQSPSNKVTEKGKDVELRCDPISGHTALYWYRQSLGQGLEFLIYFQGNSAPDKSGLPSDRFSAERTGGSVSTLTIQRTQQEDSAVYLCASSRGGTYGYTFGSGTRLTVV.

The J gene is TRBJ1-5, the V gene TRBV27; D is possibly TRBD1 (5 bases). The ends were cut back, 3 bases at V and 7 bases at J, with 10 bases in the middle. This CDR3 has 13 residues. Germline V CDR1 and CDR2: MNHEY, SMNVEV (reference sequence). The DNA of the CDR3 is TGTGCCAGCAGTTTCAGGGTAGGGCAGCCCCAGCATTTT. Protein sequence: CASSFRVGQPQHF.

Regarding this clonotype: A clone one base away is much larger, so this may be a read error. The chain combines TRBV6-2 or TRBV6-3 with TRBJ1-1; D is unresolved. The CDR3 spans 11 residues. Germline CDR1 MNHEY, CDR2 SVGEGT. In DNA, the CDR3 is TGTACCATTGTACAGAACACTGAAGCTTTCTTT. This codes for CTIVQNTEAFF.

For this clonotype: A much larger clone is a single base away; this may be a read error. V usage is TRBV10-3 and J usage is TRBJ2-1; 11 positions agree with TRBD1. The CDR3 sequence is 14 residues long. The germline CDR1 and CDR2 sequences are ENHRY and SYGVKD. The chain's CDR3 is CAITGTGGVGEQLF. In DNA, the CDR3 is TGTGCCATCACTGGGACAGGGGGTGTAGGTGAGCAGCTCTTC.

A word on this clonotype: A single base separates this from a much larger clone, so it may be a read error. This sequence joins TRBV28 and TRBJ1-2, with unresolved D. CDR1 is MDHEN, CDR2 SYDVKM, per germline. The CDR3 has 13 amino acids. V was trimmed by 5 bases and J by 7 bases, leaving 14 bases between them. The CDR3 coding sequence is TGTGCCAGCAGTGCATTGGCGATTCGTGGCTACACCTTC. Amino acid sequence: CASSALAIRGYTF.

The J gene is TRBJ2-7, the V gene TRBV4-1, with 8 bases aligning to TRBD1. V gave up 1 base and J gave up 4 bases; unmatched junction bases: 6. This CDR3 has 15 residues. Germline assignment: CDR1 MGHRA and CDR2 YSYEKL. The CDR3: CASSQGGQALYEQYF. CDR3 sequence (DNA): TGCGCCAGCAGCCAAGGGGGACAGGCCCTTTACGAGCAGTACTTC.

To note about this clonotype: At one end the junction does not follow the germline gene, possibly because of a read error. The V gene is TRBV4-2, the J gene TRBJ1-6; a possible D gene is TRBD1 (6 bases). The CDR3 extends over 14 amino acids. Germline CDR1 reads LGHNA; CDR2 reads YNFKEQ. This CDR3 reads CASSRGGWGGPLHF. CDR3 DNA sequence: TGCGCCAGCAGCAGGGGCGGGTGGGGAGGACCCCTCCACTTT.